This TCR beta chain comes out of a study of OX40 agonist ivuxolimab in advanced cancers. Germline lookup yields CDR1 SGHAT and CDR2 FQNNGV. This CDR3 has 13 residues. The V gene lost 0 bases and the J gene lost 4 bases, with 6 bases spanning the gap. Sampling of blood occurred at baseline, cycle 4 day 1, and cycle 7 day 1. The repertoire was sequenced with immunoSEQ multiplex PCR; TCRdb's copy has only in-frame clones and lacks some. The sample records around 65,000 clones, about 92% being singletons. This chain uses TRBV11-2 with TRBJ1-1, with no clear D. This specimen consisted of CD4+ or CD8+ T cells sorted from blood, obtained in a trial of the OX40 agonist ivuxolimab. This receptor was obtained from an adult with an advanced solid tumor such as melanoma, head and neck, liver or kidney cancer. CDR3 DNA sequence: TGTGCCAGCAGCTTAGAAGTCAGCACTGAAGCTTTCTTT. Translated, it gives CASSLEVSTEAFF.